The rows below give T cell receptor beta chains drawn from one sample of a study of control samples from healthy donors and cancer patients. Sequencing used immunoSEQ multiplex PCR; TCRdb keeps in-frame clones, though not all of them. The sample lists tens of thousands of clones; 91% were seen once. Sample: blood. These receptors came from a man aged 30 to 39 in good health. Both conserved end residues are trimmed from each CDR3.

CDR3 length: 13
V gene: TRBV10-3
J gene: TRBJ2-1
CDR3 protein: ATEAPGGTYNEQF

CDR3 length: 13
V gene: TRBV7-8
J gene: TRBJ2-2
CDR3 protein: ASNPGGAGTGELF

CDR3 length: 10
V gene: TRBV10-1
J gene: TRBJ2-1
CDR3 protein: ASSPVGNEQF

CDR3 length: 12
V gene: TRBV2
J gene: TRBJ2-7
CDR3 protein: ASSEDRRGYEQY

CDR3 length: 13
V gene: TRBV4-2
J gene: TRBJ1-6
CDR3 protein: ASSQVTPAGSPLH

CDR3 length: 13
V gene: TRBV27
J gene: TRBJ2-2
CDR3 protein: ASSYASGVTGELF

CDR3 length: 12
V gene: TRBV25-1
J gene: TRBJ2-2
CDR3 protein: ASTTGGGTGELF

CDR3 length: 12
V gene: TRBV7-9
J gene: TRBJ2-7
CDR3 protein: ASSRGLAGNEQY

CDR3 length: 9
V gene: TRBV30
J gene: TRBJ2-7
CDR3 protein: AWSNTAWEY

CDR3 length: 14
V gene: TRBV4-1
J gene: TRBJ2-4
CDR3 protein: ASSQEREGDLNIQY

CDR3 length: 12
V gene: TRBV7-2
J gene: TRBJ1-5
CDR3 protein: ASSLAGATSPQH

CDR3 length: 11
V gene: TRBV9
J gene: TRBJ2-7
CDR3 protein: ASSSRDLGEQY

CDR3 length: 11
V gene: TRBV6-6
J gene: TRBJ1-1
CDR3 protein: AGRDRSEGEAF

CDR3 length: 12
V gene: TRBV7-8
J gene: TRBJ2-5
CDR3 protein: ASSFSGVQETQY

CDR3 length: 14
V gene: TRBV6-2/TRBV6-3
J gene: TRBJ1-5
CDR3 protein: ASSYFGRGGNQPQH

CDR3 length: 13
V gene: TRBV3-1/TRBV3-2
J gene: TRBJ1-2
CDR3 protein: ASSQETRGLGGYT

CDR3 length: 14
V gene: TRBV7-8
J gene: TRBJ2-5
CDR3 protein: ASSRVAGGPQETQY

CDR3 length: 11
V gene: TRBV27
J gene: TRBJ1-2
CDR3 protein: AKETVANYGYT

CDR3 length: 12
V gene: TRBV6-6
J gene: TRBJ2-5
CDR3 protein: ASTSTALQETQY

CDR3 length: 13
V gene: TRBV6-6
J gene: TRBJ2-3
CDR3 protein: ASSSEDRVKDTQY

CDR3 length: 16
V gene: TRBV4-2
J gene: TRBJ2-2
CDR3 protein: ASSQEDGGALNTGELF

CDR3 length: 12
V gene: TRBV5-1
J gene: TRBJ2-2
CDR3 protein: ASSSGFRSGELF

CDR3 length: 11
V gene: TRBV12-3/TRBV12-4
J gene: TRBJ2-2
CDR3 protein: ASQGQYTGELF

CDR3 length: 13
V gene: TRBV28
J gene: TRBJ1-2
CDR3 protein: ASRATGAHSYGYT

CDR3 length: 12
V gene: TRBV5-1
J gene: TRBJ2-7
CDR3 protein: ATSEDSGRNEQY

CDR3 length: 14
V gene: TRBV6-1
J gene: TRBJ2-7
CDR3 protein: ASSESQGLRPYEQY

CDR3 length: 11
V gene: TRBV19
J gene: TRBJ2-7
CDR3 protein: ASSMGPEYEQY

CDR3 length: 12
V gene: TRBV5-4
J gene: TRBJ1-1
CDR3 protein: ASGPGLNPPEAF

CDR3 length: 12
V gene: TRBV24-1
J gene: TRBJ2-1
CDR3 protein: ATSDSFDSDEQF

CDR3 length: 12
V gene: TRBV2
J gene: TRBJ1-3
CDR3 protein: ASRDSLSGNTIY

CDR3 length: 13
V gene: TRBV7-9
J gene: TRBJ1-4
CDR3 protein: ASSLAGSVNEKLF

CDR3 length: 11
V gene: TRBV18
J gene: TRBJ1-1
CDR3 protein: ASSKGGGTEAF

CDR3 length: 13
V gene: TRBV7-2
J gene: TRBJ2-7
CDR3 protein: ASSAVGGGSYEQY

CDR3 length: 13
V gene: TRBV5-6
J gene: TRBJ2-3
CDR3 protein: ASSPWKREMDTQY

CDR3 length: 12
V gene: TRBV19
J gene: TRBJ1-6
CDR3 protein: ASTRRRVDSPLH

CDR3 length: 11
V gene: TRBV24-1
J gene: TRBJ1-2
CDR3 protein: ATKGDSNYGYT

CDR3 length: 12
V gene: TRBV6-1
J gene: TRBJ1-4
CDR3 protein: ASSEVPGLEKLF

CDR3 length: 10
V gene: TRBV30
J gene: TRBJ1-1
CDR3 protein: AWMYEGTEAF

CDR3 length: 11
V gene: TRBV7-9
J gene: TRBJ1-6
CDR3 protein: ASSRQGDSPLH

CDR3 length: 14
V gene: TRBV27
J gene: TRBJ1-4
CDR3 protein: ASAGQGSPFNEKLF

CDR3 length: 16
V gene: TRBV11-2
J gene: TRBJ1-4
CDR3 protein: ASSLQGVSNRANEKLF

CDR3 length: 11
V gene: TRBV7-8
J gene: TRBJ2-1
CDR3 protein: ASSPRAYNEQF

CDR3 length: 12
V gene: TRBV10-3
J gene: TRBJ2-7
CDR3 protein: ATSGGGGSGEQY

CDR3 length: 13
V gene: TRBV9
J gene: TRBJ2-1
CDR3 protein: ASSVGGSGDYEQF

CDR3 length: 12
V gene: TRBV5-1
J gene: TRBJ2-7
CDR3 protein: ASSPGTSHYEQY

CDR3 length: 12
V gene: TRBV2
J gene: TRBJ2-1
CDR3 protein: ASSEPGPYNEQF

CDR3 length: 11
V gene: TRBV13
J gene: TRBJ2-2
CDR3 protein: ASSTERTGELF

CDR3 length: 12
V gene: TRBV6-5
J gene: TRBJ2-2
CDR3 protein: ASSYGLSTGELF

CDR3 length: 12
V gene: TRBV5-6
J gene: TRBJ2-7
CDR3 protein: ASSLGRGPYEQY

CDR3 length: 13
V gene: TRBV7-9
J gene: TRBJ2-3
CDR3 protein: ASSLGQVGTDTQY

CDR3 length: 13
V gene: TRBV6-5
J gene: TRBJ2-7
CDR3 protein: ASSTSGGISYEQY